A single sample is the source of the 3 T cell receptor beta chains below, sequenced in a study of T cells in Graves' hyperthyroidism and ophthalmopathy. Regions amplified from RNA transcripts were the TCR beta CDR3 regions. The TCR CDR3 was amplified in a first-round RT-PCR using the HTBI primer set. TCRdb reprocessed the multiplex PCR reads via MiXCR and lists one record per CDR3 protein. Of nearly 600,000 distinct CDR3 sequences in the sample, 13% to 15% were seen once. Sequencing was performed on blood. These receptors were collected from a woman between 18 and 29 years old with Graves' ophthalmopathy.

This clonotype occurred many times. This sequence joins TRBV6-1 and TRBJ1-4, with a tentative D call TRBD1 (5 bases). Germline CDR1 is MNHNS and CDR2 is SASEGT. The CDR3 runs to 14 residues. Trimming cost V 5 bases and J 4 bases, with 11 bases left between them. CDR3 in DNA: TGTGCCAGCAGTTCGAGGGGCCTTAATGAAAAACTGTTTTTT. It is translated as CASSSRGLNEKLFF.

In its sample, this clonotype was seen a few times. This chain joins TRBV7-2 and TRBJ2-3, with TRBD1 matching 7 bases. Germline lookup yields CDR1 SGHTA and CDR2 FQGNSA. The CDR3 extends over 17 amino acids. The V segment lost 5 bases and the J segment 4 bases; nucleotides outside the gene matches: 15. The CDR3 nucleotides are TGTGCCAGCAGCCTCGAGGGACAGCCGGGACGGTCAGATACGCAGTATTTT. It codes for CASSLEGQPGRSDTQYF.

The chain couples TRBV25-1 to TRBJ2-7, with D tentatively TRBD1 (5 bases). Germline assignment: CDR1 MGHDK and CDR2 SYGVNS. V was clipped by 5 bases and J by 2 bases, with 16 bases between them. This CDR3 is built from 15 residues. The CDR3 nucleotides are TGTGCCAGCAGTTGGGGCGGAACACCCCCCTACGAGCAGTACTTC. This sequence encodes CASSWGGTPPYEQYF.